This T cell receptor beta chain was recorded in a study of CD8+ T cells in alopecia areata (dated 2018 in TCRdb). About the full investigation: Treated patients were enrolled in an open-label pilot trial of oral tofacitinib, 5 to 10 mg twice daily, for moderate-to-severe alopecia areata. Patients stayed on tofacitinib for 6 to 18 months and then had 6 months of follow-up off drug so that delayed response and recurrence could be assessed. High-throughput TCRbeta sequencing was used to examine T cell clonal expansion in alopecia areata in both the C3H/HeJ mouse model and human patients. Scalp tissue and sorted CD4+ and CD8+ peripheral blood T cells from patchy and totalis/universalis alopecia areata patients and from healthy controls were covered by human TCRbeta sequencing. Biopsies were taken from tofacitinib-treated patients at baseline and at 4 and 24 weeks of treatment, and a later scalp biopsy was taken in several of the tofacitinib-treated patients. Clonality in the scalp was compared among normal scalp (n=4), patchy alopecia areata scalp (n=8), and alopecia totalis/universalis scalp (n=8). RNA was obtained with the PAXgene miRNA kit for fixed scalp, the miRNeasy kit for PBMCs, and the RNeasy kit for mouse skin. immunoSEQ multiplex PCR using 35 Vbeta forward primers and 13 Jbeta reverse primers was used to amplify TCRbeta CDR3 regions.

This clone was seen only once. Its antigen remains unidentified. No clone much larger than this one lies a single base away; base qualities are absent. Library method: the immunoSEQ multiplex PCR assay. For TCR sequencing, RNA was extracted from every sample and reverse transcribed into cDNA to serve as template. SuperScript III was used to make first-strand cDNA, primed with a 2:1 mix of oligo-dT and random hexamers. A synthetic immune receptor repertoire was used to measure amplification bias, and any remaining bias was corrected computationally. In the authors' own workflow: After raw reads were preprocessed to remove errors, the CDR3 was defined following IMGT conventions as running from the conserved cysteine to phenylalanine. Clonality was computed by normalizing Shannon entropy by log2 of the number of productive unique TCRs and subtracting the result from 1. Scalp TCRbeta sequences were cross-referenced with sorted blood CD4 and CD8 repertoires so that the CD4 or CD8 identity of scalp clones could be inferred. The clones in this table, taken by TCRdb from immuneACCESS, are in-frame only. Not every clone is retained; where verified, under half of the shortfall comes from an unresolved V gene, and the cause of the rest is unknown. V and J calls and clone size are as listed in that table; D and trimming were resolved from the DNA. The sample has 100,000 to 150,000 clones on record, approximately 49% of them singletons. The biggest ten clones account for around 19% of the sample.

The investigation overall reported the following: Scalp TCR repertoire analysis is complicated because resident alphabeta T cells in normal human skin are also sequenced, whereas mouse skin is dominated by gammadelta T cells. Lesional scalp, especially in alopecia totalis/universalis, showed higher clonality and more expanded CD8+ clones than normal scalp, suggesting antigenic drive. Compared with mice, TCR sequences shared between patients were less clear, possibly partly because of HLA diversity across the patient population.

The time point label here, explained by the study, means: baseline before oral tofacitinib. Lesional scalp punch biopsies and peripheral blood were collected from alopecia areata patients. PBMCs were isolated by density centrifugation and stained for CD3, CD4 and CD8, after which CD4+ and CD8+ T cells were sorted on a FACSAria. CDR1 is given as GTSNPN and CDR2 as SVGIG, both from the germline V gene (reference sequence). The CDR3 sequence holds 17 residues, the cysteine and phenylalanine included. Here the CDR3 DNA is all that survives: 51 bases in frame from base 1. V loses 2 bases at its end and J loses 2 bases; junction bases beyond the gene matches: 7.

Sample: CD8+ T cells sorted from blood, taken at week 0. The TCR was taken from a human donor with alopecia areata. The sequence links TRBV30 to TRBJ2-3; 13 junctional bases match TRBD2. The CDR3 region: CAWSMIGTSGDTDTQYF. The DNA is TGTGCCTGGAGTATGATTGGGACTAGCGGGGACACAGATACGCAGTATTTT. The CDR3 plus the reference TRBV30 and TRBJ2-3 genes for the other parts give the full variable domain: SQTIHQWPATLVQPVGSPLSLECTVEGTSNPNLYWYRQAAGRGLQLLFYSVGIGQISSEVPQNLSASRPQDRQFILSSKKLLLSDSGFYLCAWSMIGTSGDTDTQYFGPGTRLTVL.